This T cell receptor beta chain was documented in a study of regulatory T cells in long-lasting Graves disease. Study-level findings and limits: Newly diagnosed patients had higher TCR diversity than persistent Graves' patients did. Persistent disease preferred TRBV28, TRBJ1-2 and TRBJ2-5; new disease, TRBV20-1 and TRBJ2-1.

Turning to this clonotype: The antigen remains unidentified. One junction end does not reproduce the germline sequence, and a read error may be involved.

Time point indicated: newly diagnosed GD, antithyroid drugs for less than 3 months. From RNA extracted from PBMCs, the TCR library was made. EDTA tubes collected 7.5 to 9.5 milliliters of peripheral blood. The CDR3 spans 14 residues. CDR1 and CDR2 (germline): SGHAT, FQNNGV. iRepertoire HTBI primers and Arm-PCR of CDR3 regions built TCR beta libraries. One entry per CDR3 protein results from TCRdb running MiXCR on the multiplex PCR reads. The sample lists some 350,000 distinct CDR3 sequences; 15% to 20% were seen once. The sample was also reused in another study, on T cells in Graves' hyperthyroidism and ophthalmopathy. That work adds: A model using 13 V-J features told ophthalmopathy apart from stable hyperthyroidism.

The chain combines TRBV11-2 with TRBJ1-1, with TRBD1 matching 7 bases. The receptor comes from a woman younger than 35 with Graves disease. The sample in question was peripheral blood mononuclear cells (PBMCs), obtained at new diagnosis, from a patient treated with antithyroid drugs. The DNA of the CDR3 is TGTGCCAGCAGCTCGGGACAGATGAACACTGAAACTTTCTTT. It encodes CASSSGQMNTETFF.